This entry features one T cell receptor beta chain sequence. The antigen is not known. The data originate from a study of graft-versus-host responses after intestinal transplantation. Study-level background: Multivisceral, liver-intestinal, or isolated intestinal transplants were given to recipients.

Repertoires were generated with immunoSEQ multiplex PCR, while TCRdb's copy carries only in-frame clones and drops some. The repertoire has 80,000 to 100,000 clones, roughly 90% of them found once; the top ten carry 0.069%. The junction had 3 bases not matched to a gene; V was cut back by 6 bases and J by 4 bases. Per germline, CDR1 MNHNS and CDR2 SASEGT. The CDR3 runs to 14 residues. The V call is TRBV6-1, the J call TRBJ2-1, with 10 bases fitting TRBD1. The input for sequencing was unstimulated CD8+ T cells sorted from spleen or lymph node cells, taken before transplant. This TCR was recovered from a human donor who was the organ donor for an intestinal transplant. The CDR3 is CASSQDRGYNEQFF. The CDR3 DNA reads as TGTGCCAGCAGCCAGGACAGGGGGTACAATGAGCAGTTCTTC.